Listed below are T cell receptor beta chains from one sample, sequenced in a study of cytomegalovirus exposure and HLA in healthy donors. Here immunoSEQ multiplex PCR was the method, and the copy in TCRdb shows in-frame clones only, minus some. The table lists about 90,000 clones, 84% of them singletons, with 12% in the top ten. Sample: PBMCs. These receptor sequences come from a woman between 18 and 30 years old in good health and CMV-seropositive. Both conserved end residues are part of each CDR3. D genes are given only for firm matches. A clone size is listed for some rows: how often the clone was seen (once, few, many), or a class if it is expanded.

j_call: TRBJ1-4
v_call: TRBV14
clone_size: .
d_call: TRBD1
cdr3_nt: TGTGCCAGCAGCCAGACCGGGACAGGGTATGAAAAACTGTTTTTT
cdr3_aa: CASSQTGTGYEKLFF

j_call: TRBJ2-1
v_call: TRBV14
clone_size: .
d_call: TRBD2
cdr3_nt: TGTGCCAGTGGGCGGGGGGCGAACAATGAGCAGTTCTTC
cdr3_aa: CASGRGANNEQFF

j_call: TRBJ2-7
v_call: TRBV5-6
clone_size: .
d_call: .
cdr3_nt: TGTGCCAGCAGCTTGTATCTCCACGAGCAGTACTTC
cdr3_aa: CASSLYLHEQYF

j_call: TRBJ2-2
v_call: TRBV5-4
clone_size: .
d_call: .
cdr3_nt: TGTGCCAGCAGCTTGGGCGGGACCGGGGAGCTGTTTTTT
cdr3_aa: CASSLGGTGELFF

j_call: TRBJ2-3
v_call: TRBV6-5
clone_size: .
d_call: .
cdr3_nt: TGTGCCAGCAGTTACGTTAGGGGGTTGGATACGCAGTATTTT
cdr3_aa: CASSYVRGLDTQYF

j_call: TRBJ1-5
v_call: TRBV5-1
clone_size: .
d_call: TRBD1
cdr3_nt: TGCGCCAGCAGCTTGGAGGGCAGGGGGGGCAATCAGCCCCAGCATTTT
cdr3_aa: CASSLEGRGGNQPQHF

j_call: TRBJ2-5
v_call: TRBV6-6
clone_size: once
d_call: TRBD1
cdr3_nt: TGTGCCAGCAGTTGGGACAGGGGCGGACAAGAGACCCAGTACTTC
cdr3_aa: CASSWDRGGQETQYF

j_call: TRBJ2-5
v_call: TRBV18
clone_size: .
d_call: .
cdr3_nt: TGTGCCAGCTCACCACCTACCGTGACCAGGCCCCAGTACTTC
cdr3_aa: CASSPPTVTRPQYF

j_call: TRBJ1-5
v_call: TRBV19
clone_size: .
d_call: .
cdr3_nt: TGTGCCAGTAGTAGATTCTCCGACAGAGAGAGCAATCAGCCCCAGCATTTT
cdr3_aa: CASSRFSDRESNQPQHF

j_call: TRBJ2-2
v_call: TRBV4-1
clone_size: .
d_call: TRBD2
cdr3_nt: TGCGCCAGCAGCCAATACAGCGGGGGGAACACCGGGGAGCTGTTTTTT
cdr3_aa: CASSQYSGGNTGELFF

j_call: TRBJ1-1
v_call: TRBV9
clone_size: few
d_call: .
cdr3_nt: TGTGCCAGCAGCACGCAGGGGTACACTGAAGCTTTCTTT
cdr3_aa: CASSTQGYTEAFF

j_call: TRBJ2-7
v_call: TRBV7-2
clone_size: .
d_call: TRBD1
cdr3_nt: TGTGCCAGCAGCTTACAGACAGGGAAGTTCGCGAGGGAGCAGTACTTC
cdr3_aa: CASSLQTGKFAREQYF

j_call: TRBJ1-4
v_call: TRBV4-2
clone_size: few
d_call: .
cdr3_nt: TGTGCCAGCAGCCAGTTCGGGGGTGAAAAACTGTTTTTT
cdr3_aa: CASSQFGGEKLFF

j_call: TRBJ2-5
v_call: TRBV27
clone_size: once
d_call: TRBD1
cdr3_nt: TGTGCCAGCAGTCAAGGACAGGGCAGAGAGACCCAGTACTTC
cdr3_aa: CASSQGQGRETQYF

j_call: TRBJ2-7
v_call: TRBV5-6
clone_size: .
d_call: TRBD2
cdr3_nt: TGTGCTTCTTTAGCGGGGCGCTCCTACGAGCAGTACTTC
cdr3_aa: CASLAGRSYEQYF

j_call: TRBJ1-1
v_call: TRBV7-9
clone_size: few
d_call: .
cdr3_nt: TGTGCCAGCAGCTCGTTAGGGGGAAGCACTGAAGCTTTCTTT
cdr3_aa: CASSSLGGSTEAFF

j_call: TRBJ1-5
v_call: TRBV6-5
clone_size: .
d_call: TRBD1
cdr3_nt: TGTGCCAGCAGTTGGGGACAGGGGGATCAGCCCCAGCATTTT
cdr3_aa: CASSWGQGDQPQHF

j_call: TRBJ2-1
v_call: TRBV6-4
clone_size: once
d_call: .
cdr3_nt: TGTGCCAGCAGTGAAGCGGCGGGTGCCTACAATGAGCAGTTCTTC
cdr3_aa: CASSEAAGAYNEQFF

j_call: TRBJ1-5
v_call: TRBV7-2
clone_size: .
d_call: .
cdr3_nt: TGTGCCAGCAGCTCGTCGGGACAGCCCCAGCATTTT
cdr3_aa: CASSSSGQPQHF

j_call: TRBJ2-7
v_call: TRBV5-1
clone_size: .
d_call: TRBD1
cdr3_nt: TGCGCCAGCGGAAGACGAAGCGGGACAGGGGCCTCCCTAGAGCAGTACTTC
cdr3_aa: CASGRRSGTGASLEQYF